This TCR beta chain was found in a study of blood T cell repertoires in COVID-19. The wider study: Spain, Italy and the United States supplied samples that represented acute and convalescent COVID-19.

Enrollment of patients from Seattle took place during active infection, with longitudinal follow-up. The CDR3 spans 17 residues. The J segment lost 8 bases and the V segment lost 4 bases, leaving 13 bases of the junction unmatched. Germline CDR1 is SGHRS and CDR2 is YFSETQ. In the original workflow: The authors estimated nucleated cell counts from reference gene primer amplification. The data were produced by immunoSEQ multiplex PCR, yet TCRdb's version contains in-frame clones alone and is incomplete. The V and J calls and the clone size are those of that table, but D and trimming were determined from the DNA. The data contain roughly 38,000 clones, roughly 80% of them singletons.

This receptor was identified in a man in his sixties with COVID-19, enrolled during active disease. Sequenced material: peripheral blood. This chain joins TRBV5-1 and TRBJ1-4, with 11 bases that match TRBD1. Here the CDR3 DNA reads TGCGCCAGCAGCCTCACCCGGACAGGGGGCGCTGGGGAAAAACTGTTTTTT. It specifies CASSLTRTGGAGEKLFF.